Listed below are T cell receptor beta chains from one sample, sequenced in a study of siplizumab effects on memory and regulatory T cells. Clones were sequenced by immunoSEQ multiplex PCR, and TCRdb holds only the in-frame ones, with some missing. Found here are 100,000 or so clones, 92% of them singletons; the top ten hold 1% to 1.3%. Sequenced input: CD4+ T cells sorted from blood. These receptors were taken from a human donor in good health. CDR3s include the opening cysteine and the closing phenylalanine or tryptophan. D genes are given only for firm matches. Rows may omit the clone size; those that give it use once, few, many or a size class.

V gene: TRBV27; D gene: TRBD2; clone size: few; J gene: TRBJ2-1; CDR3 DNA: TGTGCCAGCAGTTTATCGTGGCGGGAGGGGGGCTCCAATGAGCAGTTCTTC; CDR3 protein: CASSLSWREGGSNEQFF
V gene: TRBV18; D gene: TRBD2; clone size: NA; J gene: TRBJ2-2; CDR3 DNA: TGTGCCAGCTCACCTGACGTAGCGGGAGGTGTCGGGGAGCTGTTTTTT; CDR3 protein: CASSPDVAGGVGELFF
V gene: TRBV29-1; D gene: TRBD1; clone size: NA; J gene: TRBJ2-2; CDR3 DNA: TGCAGCGTAAGCCAGGGGGCGGGCATCGGGGAGCTGTTTTTT; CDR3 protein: CSVSQGAGIGELFF
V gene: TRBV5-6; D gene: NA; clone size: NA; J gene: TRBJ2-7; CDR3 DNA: TGTGCCAGCAGCTTGAGTCCTAGCATGATCTACGAGCAGTACTTC; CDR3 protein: CASSLSPSMIYEQYF
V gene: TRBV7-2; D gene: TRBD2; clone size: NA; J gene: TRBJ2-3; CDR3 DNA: TGTGCCAGCAGCTTATCGAGCGGGATTACCACAGATACGCAGTATTTT; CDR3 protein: CASSLSSGITTDTQYF
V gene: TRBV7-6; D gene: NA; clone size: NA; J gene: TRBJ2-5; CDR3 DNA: TGTGCCAGCAGCTTAGTCAGGGGCACTGAGACCCAGTACTTC; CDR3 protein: CASSLVRGTETQYF
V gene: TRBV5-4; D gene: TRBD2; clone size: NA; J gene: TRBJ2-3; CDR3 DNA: TGTGCCAGCACTACTGGACTAGCGGGAGCCTCAGATACGCAGTATTTT; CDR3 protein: CASTTGLAGASDTQYF
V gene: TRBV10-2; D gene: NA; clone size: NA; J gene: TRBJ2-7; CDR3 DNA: TGCGCCAGCAGTGATGGGCGGGCCTACGAGCAGTACTTC; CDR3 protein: CASSDGRAYEQYF
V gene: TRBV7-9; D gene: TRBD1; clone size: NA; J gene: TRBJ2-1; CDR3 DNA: TGTGCCAGCAGCTTTAGGCGCGGACAGGGGGGCAATGAGCAGTTCTTC; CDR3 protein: CASSFRRGQGGNEQFF
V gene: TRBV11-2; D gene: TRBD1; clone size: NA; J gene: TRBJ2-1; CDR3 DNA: TGTGCCAGCAGCAGTATCCGGGACAGGAAGGTCAATGAGCAGTTCTTC; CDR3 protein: CASSSIRDRKVNEQFF
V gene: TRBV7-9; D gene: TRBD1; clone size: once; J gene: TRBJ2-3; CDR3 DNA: TGTGCCAGCCGCAAAATGGGGACAGGGCAGTATTTT; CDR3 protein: CASRKMGTGQYF
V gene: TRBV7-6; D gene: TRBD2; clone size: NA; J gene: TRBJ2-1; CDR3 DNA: TGTGCCAGCAGACGCAGCGGGGGAGTTGATGAGCAGTTCTTC; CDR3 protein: CASRRSGGVDEQFF
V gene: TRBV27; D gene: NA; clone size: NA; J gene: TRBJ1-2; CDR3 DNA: TGTGCCAGCAGGACTTGGACAGCCTATGGCTACACCTTC; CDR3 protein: CASRTWTAYGYTF
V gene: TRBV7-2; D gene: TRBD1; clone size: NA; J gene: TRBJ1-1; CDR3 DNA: TGTGCCAGCAGCACAGGGGGGTTAAGGGGCACTGAAGCTTTCTTT; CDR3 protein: CASSTGGLRGTEAFF
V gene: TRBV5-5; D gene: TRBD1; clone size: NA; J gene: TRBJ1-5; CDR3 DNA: TGTGCCAGCAGCCCGACAGGGGAGGGGGTAGGTCAGCCCCAGCATTTT; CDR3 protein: CASSPTGEGVGQPQHF
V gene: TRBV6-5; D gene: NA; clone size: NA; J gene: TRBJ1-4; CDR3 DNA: TGTGCCAGCAGTTACTCGATGGTGGCGGTTGAAAAACTGTTTTTT; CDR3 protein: CASSYSMVAVEKLFF
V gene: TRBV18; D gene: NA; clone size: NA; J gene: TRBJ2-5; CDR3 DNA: TGTGCCAGCTCACCAAATCGACCGAGGGGGGGGAAAGAGACCCAGTACTTC; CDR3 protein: CASSPNRPRGGKETQYF
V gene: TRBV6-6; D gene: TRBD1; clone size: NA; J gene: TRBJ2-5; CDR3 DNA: TGTGCCAGCAGTTACAGGGGACAGCATCAAGAGACCCAGTACTTC; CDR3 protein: CASSYRGQHQETQYF
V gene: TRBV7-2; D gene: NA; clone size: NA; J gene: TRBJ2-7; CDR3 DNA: TGTGCCAGCAGCTTAGTGAGGAATCTGGGGTACGAGCAGTACTTC; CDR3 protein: CASSLVRNLGYEQYF
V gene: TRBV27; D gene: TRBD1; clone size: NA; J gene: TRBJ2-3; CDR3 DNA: TGTGCCAGCAGTCTGCCAAGCTCCTCAGGGGGAAGCACAGATACGCAGTATTTT; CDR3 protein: CASSLPSSSGGSTDTQYF
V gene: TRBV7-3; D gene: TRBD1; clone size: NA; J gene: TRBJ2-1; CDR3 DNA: TGTGCCAGCCGCCGGGACAGAAACAATGAGCAGTTCTTC; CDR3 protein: CASRRDRNNEQFF
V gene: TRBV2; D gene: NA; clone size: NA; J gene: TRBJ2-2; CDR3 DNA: TGTGCCAGCAGTGAAGCAAGGGTAGTGACCGGGGAGCTGTTTTTT; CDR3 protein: CASSEARVVTGELFF
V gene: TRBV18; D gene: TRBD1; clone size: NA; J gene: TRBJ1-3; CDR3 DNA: TGTGCCAGCTCACCGTCAGGAGGGACAGGCGGAAACACCATATATTTT; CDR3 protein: CASSPSGGTGGNTIYF
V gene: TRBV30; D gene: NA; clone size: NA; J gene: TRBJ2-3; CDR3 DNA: TGTGCCTGGAGTGTAGTCACCCTCTATACGCAGTATTTT; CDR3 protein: CAWSVVTLYTQYF
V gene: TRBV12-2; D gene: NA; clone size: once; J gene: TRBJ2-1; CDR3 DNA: TGTGCAAGTCGCTTAAGGGGACGTCCGGGGGGCAATGAGCAGTTCTTC; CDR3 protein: CASRLRGRPGGNEQFF
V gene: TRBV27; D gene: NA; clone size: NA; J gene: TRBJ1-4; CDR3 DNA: TGTGCCAGCAGCGCAATATCGACAGAAGGTGAAAAACTGTTTTTT; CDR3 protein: CASSAISTEGEKLFF
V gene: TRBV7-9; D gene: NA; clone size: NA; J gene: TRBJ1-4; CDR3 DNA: TGTGCCAGCAGCTTTCTTCTGGACCGAGATGAAAAACTGTTTTTT; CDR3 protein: CASSFLLDRDEKLFF
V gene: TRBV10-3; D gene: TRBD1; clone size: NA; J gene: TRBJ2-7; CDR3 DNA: TGTGCCATCACCGCACGGGACAGGTCCTACGAGCAGTACTTC; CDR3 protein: CAITARDRSYEQYF
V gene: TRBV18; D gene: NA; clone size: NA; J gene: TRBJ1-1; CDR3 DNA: TGTGCCAGCTCCCTCGCTGGGCAGCTGAACACTGAAGCTTTCTTT; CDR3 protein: CASSLAGQLNTEAFF
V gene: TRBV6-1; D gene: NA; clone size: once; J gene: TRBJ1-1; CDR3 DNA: TGTGCCAGCAGTGAATTGAGGGGCGTTCAAGCTTTCTTT; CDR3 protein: CASSELRGVQAFF
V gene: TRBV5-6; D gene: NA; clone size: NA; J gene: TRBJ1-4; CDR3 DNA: TGTGCCAGCGGACAGACGGACAGATGGGGAGAAAAACTGTTTTTT; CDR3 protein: CASGQTDRWGEKLFF
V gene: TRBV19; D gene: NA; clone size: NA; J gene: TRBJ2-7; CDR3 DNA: TGTGCCAGTAGTATCCCTCCCTCGGAGCAGTACTTC; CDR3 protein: CASSIPPSEQYF
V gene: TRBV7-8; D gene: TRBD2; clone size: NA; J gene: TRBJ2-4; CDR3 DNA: TGTGCCAGCAGCTTTGCGGGGGACATTCAGTACTTC; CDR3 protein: CASSFAGDIQYF
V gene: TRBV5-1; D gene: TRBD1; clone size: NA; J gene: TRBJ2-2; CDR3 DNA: TGCGCCAGCAGCTGGGACAGCTTGAACACCGGGGAGCTGTTTTTT; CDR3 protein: CASSWDSLNTGELFF
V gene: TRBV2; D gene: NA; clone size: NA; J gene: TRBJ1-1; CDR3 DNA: TGTGCCGGGGGAAAGGTAATGAACACTGAAGCTTTCTTT; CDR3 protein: CAGGKVMNTEAFF
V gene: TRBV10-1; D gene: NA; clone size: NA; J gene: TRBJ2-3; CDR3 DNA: TGCGCCAGCAGTGGGGGGGCTGATACGCAGTATTTT; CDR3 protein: CASSGGADTQYF
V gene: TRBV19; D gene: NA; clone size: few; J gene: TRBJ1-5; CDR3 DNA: TGTGCCAGTACAGACAAAGGAGGTCAGCCCCAGCATTTT; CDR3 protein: CASTDKGGQPQHF
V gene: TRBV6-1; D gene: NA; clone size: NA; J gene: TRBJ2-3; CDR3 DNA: TGTGCCAGCACCGAGTTTCCCGATACGCAGTATTTT; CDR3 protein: CASTEFPDTQYF
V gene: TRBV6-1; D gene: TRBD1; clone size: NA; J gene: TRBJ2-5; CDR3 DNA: TGTGCCAGCAGTGCCCTCCTTGGGGGGGACAGGGACCAAGAGACCCAGTACTTC; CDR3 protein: CASSALLGGDRDQETQYF
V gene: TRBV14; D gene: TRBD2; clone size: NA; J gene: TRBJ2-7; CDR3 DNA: TGTGCCAGCAGCCCCTTGGGGCTAGCGGGAGGCGGGGCCTACGAGCAGTACTTC; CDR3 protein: CASSPLGLAGGGAYEQYF
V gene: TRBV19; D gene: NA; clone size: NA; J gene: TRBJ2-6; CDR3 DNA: TGTGCCAGTAGTATAGACAACAGGGTTGTCTCCTCTGGGGCCAACGTCCTGACTTTC; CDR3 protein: CASSIDNRVVSSGANVLTF
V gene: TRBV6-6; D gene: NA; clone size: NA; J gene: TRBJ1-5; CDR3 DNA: TGTGCCACCAGTGATAAACGGTACAATCAGCCCCAGCATTTT; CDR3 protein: CATSDKRYNQPQHF
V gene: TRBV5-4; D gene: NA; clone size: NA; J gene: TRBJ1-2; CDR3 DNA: TGTGCCAGCAGCTTGGTAGGGGGAGGCGGAGGCTACACCTTC; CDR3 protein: CASSLVGGGGGYTF
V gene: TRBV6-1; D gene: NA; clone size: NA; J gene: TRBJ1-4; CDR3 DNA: TGTGCCAGTGGCCGGGACACTGCAACTAATGAAAAACTGTTTTTT; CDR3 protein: CASGRDTATNEKLFF
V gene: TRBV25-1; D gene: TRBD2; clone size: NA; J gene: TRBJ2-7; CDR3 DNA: TGTGCCAGCAGTGAAGCGGGGACTAGCGGGAGTGGCGAGCAGTACTTC; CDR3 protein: CASSEAGTSGSGEQYF
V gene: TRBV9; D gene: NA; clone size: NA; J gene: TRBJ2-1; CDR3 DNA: TGTGCCAGCAGCGTAGTCCCTCGAGATGAGCAGTTCTTC; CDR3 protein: CASSVVPRDEQFF
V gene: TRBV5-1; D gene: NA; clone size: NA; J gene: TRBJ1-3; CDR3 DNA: TGCGCCAGCAGCTTGGCCATAGGAGGCTCTGGAAACACCATATATTTT; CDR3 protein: CASSLAIGGSGNTIYF
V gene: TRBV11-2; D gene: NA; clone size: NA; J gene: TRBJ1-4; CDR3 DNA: TGTGCCAGCAGCTTAGTGAGCTCGGGAGGGGATGAAAAACTGTTTTTT; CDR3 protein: CASSLVSSGGDEKLFF
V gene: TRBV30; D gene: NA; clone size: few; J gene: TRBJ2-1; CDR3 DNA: TGTGCCTGTTATATGCCCCGGGATCTTTACAATGAGCAGTTCTTC; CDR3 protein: CACYMPRDLYNEQFF
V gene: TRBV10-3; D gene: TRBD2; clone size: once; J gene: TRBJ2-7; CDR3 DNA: TGTGCCATCCTCGGGGGAGCTAGCGGGTCCTACGAGCAGTACTTC; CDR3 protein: CAILGGASGSYEQYF
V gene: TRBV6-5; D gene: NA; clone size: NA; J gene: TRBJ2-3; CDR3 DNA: TGTGCCAGCAGGACGGGACGGCGTGCGGGTACGCAGTATTTT; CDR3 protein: CASRTGRRAGTQYF
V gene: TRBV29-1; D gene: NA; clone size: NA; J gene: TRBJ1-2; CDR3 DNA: TGCAGCGTTGCGACAGCCCATGGCTACACCTTC; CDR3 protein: CSVATAHGYTF